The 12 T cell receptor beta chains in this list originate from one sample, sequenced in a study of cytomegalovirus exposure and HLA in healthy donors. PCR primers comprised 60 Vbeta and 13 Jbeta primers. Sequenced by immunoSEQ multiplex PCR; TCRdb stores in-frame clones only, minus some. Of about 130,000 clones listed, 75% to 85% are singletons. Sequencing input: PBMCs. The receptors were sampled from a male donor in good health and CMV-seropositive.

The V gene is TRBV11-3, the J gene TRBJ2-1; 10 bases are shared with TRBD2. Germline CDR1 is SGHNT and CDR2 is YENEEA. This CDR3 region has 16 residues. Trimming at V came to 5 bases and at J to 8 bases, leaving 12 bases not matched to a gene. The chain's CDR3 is CASSGPSAGGPHEQFF. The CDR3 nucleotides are TGTGCCAGCAGCGGCCCCTCAGCGGGAGGGCCCCATGAGCAGTTCTTC. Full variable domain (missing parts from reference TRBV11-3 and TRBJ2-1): EAGVVQSPRYKIIEKKQPVAFWCNPISGHNTLYWYLQNLGQGPELLIRYENEEAVDDSQLPKDRFSAERLKGVDSTLKIQPAELGDSAVYLCASSGPSAGGPHEQFFGPGTRLTVL.

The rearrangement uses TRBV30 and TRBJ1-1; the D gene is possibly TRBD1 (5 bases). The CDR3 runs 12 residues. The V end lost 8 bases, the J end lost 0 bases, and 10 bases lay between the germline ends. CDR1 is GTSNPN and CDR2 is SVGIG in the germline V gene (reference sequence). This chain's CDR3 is CAGTGLNTEAFF. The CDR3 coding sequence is TGTGCCGGAACAGGACTGAACACTGAAGCTTTCTTT. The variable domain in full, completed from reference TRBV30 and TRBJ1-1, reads SQTIHQWPATLVQPVGSPLSLECTVEGTSNPNLYWYRQAAGRGLQLLFYSVGIGQISSEVPQNLSASRPQDRQFILSSKKLLLSDSGFYLCAGTGLNTEAFFGQGTRLTVV.

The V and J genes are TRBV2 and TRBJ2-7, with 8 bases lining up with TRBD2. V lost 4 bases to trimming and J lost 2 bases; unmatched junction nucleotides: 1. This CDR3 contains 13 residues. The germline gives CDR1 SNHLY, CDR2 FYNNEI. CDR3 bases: TGTGCCAGCAGTGGAGCGGGAGCCTACGAGCAGTACTTC. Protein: CASSGAGAYEQYF.

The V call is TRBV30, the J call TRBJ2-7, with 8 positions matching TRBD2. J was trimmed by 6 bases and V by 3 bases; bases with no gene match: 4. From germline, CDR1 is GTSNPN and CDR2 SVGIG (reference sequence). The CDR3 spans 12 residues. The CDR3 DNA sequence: TGTGCCTGGAGAGCGGGAGCAGGCGAGCAGTACTTC. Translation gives CAWRAGAGEQYF.

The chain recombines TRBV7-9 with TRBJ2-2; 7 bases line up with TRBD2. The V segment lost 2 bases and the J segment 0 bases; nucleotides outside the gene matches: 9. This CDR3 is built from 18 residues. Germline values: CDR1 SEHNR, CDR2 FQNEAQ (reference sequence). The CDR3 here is CASSLRWEREANTGELFF. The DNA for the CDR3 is TGTGCCAGCAGCTTACGGTGGGAGCGGGAAGCGAACACCGGGGAGCTGTTTTTT.

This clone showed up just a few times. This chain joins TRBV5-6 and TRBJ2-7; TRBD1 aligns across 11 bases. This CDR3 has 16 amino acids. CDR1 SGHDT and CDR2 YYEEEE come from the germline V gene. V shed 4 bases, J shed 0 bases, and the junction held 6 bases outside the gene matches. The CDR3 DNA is TGTGCCAGCAGCCCGGGGGGGACAGGGGGCTCCTACGAGCAGTACTTC. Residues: CASSPGGTGGSYEQYF.

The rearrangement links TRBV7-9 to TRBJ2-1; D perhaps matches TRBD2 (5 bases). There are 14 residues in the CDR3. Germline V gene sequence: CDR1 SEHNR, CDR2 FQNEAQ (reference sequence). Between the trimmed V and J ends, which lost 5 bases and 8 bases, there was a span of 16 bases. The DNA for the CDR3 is TGTGCCAGCAGCCCCCGAGGGTGGGCCTATGAGCAGTTCTTC. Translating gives CASSPRGWAYEQFF.

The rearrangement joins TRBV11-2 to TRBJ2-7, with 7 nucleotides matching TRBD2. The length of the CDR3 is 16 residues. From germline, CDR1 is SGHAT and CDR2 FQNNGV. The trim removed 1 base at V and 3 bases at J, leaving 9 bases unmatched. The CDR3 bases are TGTGCCAGCAGCTTAGGGGGGGGTGGGATCGGCTACGAGCAGTACTTC. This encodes CASSLGGGGIGYEQYF.

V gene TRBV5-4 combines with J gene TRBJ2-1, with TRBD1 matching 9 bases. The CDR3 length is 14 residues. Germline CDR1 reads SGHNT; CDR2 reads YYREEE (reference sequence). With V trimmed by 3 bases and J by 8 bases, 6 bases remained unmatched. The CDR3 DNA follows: TGTGCCAGCAGCTCCCTCACAGGGGGCGATGAGCAGTTCTTC. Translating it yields CASSSLTGGDEQFF.

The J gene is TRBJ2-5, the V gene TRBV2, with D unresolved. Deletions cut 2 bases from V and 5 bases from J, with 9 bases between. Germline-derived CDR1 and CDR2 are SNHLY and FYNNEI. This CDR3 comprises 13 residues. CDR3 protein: CASSERLAETQYF. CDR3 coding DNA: TGTGCCAGCAGTGAACGATTAGCTGAGACCCAGTACTTC.

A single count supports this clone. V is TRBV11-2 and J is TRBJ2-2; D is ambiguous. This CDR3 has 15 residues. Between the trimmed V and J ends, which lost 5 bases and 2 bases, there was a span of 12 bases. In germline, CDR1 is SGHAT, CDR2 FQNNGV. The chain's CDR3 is CASSPWAANTGELFF. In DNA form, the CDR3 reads TGTGCCAGCAGCCCCTGGGCAGCAAACACCGGGGAGCTGTTTTTT.

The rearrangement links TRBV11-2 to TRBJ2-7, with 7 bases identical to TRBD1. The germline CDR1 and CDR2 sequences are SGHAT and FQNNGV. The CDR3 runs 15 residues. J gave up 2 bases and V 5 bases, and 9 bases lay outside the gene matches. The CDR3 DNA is TGTGCCAGCAGCCTAGTAGGACAGGCTACCTACGAGCAGTACTTC. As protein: CASSLVGQATYEQYF.